This T cell receptor beta chain was documented in a study of T cells after yellow fever vaccination. Study-level background: Libraries from low-cell-number fractions were prepared with the SMART-Seq v4 Ultra Low Input RNA kit. Study-level points and caveats: Compared with primary, the secondary response was weaker and peaked at day 5, not 15. Reappearance after the booster was seen for most primary-vaccination clones, at about 95% CD4 and 85% to 90% CD8.

This CDR3 is 17 amino acids long. The V gene's germline CDR1 is KGHSH and CDR2 LQKENI. The trim removed 3 bases at V and 4 bases at J, leaving 12 bases unmatched. Template switching by 5'RACE produced TCR cDNA, adding a universal primer site and UMIs. Via MiXCR, TCRdb re-called the 5' RACE reads, giving one row per CDR3 protein. The sample lists approximately 300,000 distinct CDR3 sequences, about 8.7% seen once, with 18% in the top ten. Regarding this clonotype: What it binds is unknown.

This specimen was PBMCs, taken on the day of the first yellow fever vaccination. This TCR was recovered from a man between 18 and 29 years old who received the YFV17D yellow fever vaccine. The chain has TRBV18 and TRBJ1-2, with TRBD1 matching 9 bases. DNA of the CDR3: TGTGCCAGCTCACCTGCCCGGGACAGGGTTTCGGGCTATGGCTACACCTTC. It encodes CASSPARDRVSGYGYTF.